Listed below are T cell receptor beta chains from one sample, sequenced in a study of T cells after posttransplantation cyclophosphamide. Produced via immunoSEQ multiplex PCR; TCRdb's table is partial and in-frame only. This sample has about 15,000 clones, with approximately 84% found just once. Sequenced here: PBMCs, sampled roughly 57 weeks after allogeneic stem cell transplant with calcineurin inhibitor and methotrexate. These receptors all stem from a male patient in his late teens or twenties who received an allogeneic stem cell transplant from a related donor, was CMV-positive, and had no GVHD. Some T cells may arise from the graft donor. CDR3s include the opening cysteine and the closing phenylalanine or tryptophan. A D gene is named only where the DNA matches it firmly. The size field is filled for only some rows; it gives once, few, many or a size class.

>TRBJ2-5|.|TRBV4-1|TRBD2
TGCGCCAGCAGCCAAGGGAGCGGGAGCCAGGAGACCCAGTACTTC
CASSQGSGSQETQYF
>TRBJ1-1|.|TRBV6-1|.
TGTGCCAGCAGTGCGGACTGGAGGGACACTGAAGCTTTCTTT
CASSADWRDTEAFF
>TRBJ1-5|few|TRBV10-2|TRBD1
TGCGCCAGCAGTTTGACAGGGGATAGCAATCAGCCCCAGCATTTT
CASSLTGDSNQPQHF
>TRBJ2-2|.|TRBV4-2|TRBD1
TGTGCCAGCAGCCCGACCGGGACAGTTAACACCGGGGAGCTGTTTTTT
CASSPTGTVNTGELFF
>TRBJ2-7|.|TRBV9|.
TGTGCCAGCAGCGTAGAGCCTAGCCATAGCGAGCAGTACTTC
CASSVEPSHSEQYF
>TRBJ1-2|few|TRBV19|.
TGTGCCAGTGGGGGGGGCCGAAGTGGCTACACCTTC
CASGGGRSGYTF
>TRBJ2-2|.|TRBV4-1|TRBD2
TGCGCCAGCAGCCAAGAACGACTAGCGGGAACGAACACCGGGGAGCTGTTTTTT
CASSQERLAGTNTGELFF
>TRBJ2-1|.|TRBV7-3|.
TGTGCCAGCAGCTTATTAGGCGGGATGGGTAATGAGCAGTTCTTC
CASSLLGGMGNEQFF
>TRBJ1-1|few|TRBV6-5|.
TGTGCCAGCACCGCGGGCACTGAAGCTTTCTTT
CASTAGTEAFF
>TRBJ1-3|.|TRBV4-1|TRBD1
TGCGCCAGCAGCCAAGAGAGACAGGGGGATCGGGTGCAGGGAAACACCATATATTTT
CASSQERQGDRVQGNTIYF
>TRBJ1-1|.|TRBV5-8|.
TGTGCCAGCAGCCCACTGTTAATGAACACTGAAGCTTTCTTT
CASSPLLMNTEAFF
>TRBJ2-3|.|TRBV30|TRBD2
TGTGCCTGGAGCCCGGGACTAGGAGGGGGGACAGATACGCAGTATTTT
CAWSPGLGGGTDTQYF
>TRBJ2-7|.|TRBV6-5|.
TGTGCCAGCAGGGCCCCCGGGACATCCACTTACGAGCAGTACTTC
CASRAPGTSTYEQYF
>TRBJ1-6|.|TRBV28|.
TGTGCCAGCAGCTCAGGGTTCCGGGATTCACCCCTCCACTTT
CASSSGFRDSPLHF
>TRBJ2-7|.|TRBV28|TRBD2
TGTGCCAGCAGGCCGGGGGGCTACGAGCAGTACTTC
CASRPGGYEQYF
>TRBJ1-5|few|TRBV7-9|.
TGTGCCAGCAGCTTATTTCGGCAGCCCCAGCATTTT
CASSLFRQPQHF
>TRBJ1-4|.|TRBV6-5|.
TGTGCCAGCAGTTACGCGGCGAATGAAAAACTGTTTTTT
CASSYAANEKLFF
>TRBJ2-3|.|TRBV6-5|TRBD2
TGTGCCAGCAGTTACTCACTAGCGGGAGCAGATACGCAGTATTTT
CASSYSLAGADTQYF
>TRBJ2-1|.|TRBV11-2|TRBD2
TGTGCCAGCAAAGCGGGAGTGGATAGTGAGCAGTTCTTC
CASKAGVDSEQFF
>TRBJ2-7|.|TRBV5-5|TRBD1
TGTGCCAGCAGTCCGGTCGGGGACAGGGCCTACGAGCAGTACTTC
CASSPVGDRAYEQYF
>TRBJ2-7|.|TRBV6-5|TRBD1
TGTGCCAGCAGTTACCACGGGACAGGGGGCGAGCAGTACTTC
CASSYHGTGGEQYF
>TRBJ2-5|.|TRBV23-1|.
TGCGCCAGCAGTCGGAGCCAAGAGACCCAGTACTTC
CASSRSQETQYF
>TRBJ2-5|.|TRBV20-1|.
TGCAGTGCTAGTCCCTGGCAGACCCAGTACTTC
CSASPWQTQYF
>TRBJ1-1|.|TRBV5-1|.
TGCGCCAGCAGCTTAGGGACAACCCGGAGTGAAGCTTTCTTT
CASSLGTTRSEAFF
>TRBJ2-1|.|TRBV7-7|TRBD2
TGTGCCAGCAGCCTCGGGACTAGCGGGATGACGAGTGAGCAGTTCTTC
CASSLGTSGMTSEQFF
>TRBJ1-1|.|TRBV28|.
TGTGCCAGCAGCCTACTTGGGGGGAAGACTGAAGCTTTCTTT
CASSLLGGKTEAFF
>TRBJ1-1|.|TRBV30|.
TGTGCCTGGAGTGCGACCACGGGATATCGCGCTGAAGCTTTCTTT
CAWSATTGYRAEAFF
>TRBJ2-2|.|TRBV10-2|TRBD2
TGCGCCAGCAGCGTACTAGCGACCGGGGAGCTGTTTTTT
CASSVLATGELFF
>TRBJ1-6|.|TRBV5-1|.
TGCGCCAGCAGCTTCCCAGGGGATGCTGATTCACCCCTCCACTTT
CASSFPGDADSPLHF
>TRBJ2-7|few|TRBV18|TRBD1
TGTGCCAGCTCAGCCCGAACAGGGGGCTCCTACGAGCAGTACTTC
CASSARTGGSYEQYF
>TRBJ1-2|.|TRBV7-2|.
TGTGCCAGCAGCTCGAGACAGGACTATGGCTACACCTTC
CASSSRQDYGYTF
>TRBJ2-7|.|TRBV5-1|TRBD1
TGCGCCAGCAGCGGTAGGACAGGGAGCGACGAGCAGTACTTC
CASSGRTGSDEQYF
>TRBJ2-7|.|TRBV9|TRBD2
TGTGCCAGCAGCGTCCGGGGGGTTGACGAGCAGTACTTC
CASSVRGVDEQYF
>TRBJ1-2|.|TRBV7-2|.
TGTGCCAGCGGCTTAGCTAGCCAGTCTAACTATGGCTACACCTTC
CASGLASQSNYGYTF
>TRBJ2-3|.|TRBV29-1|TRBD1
TGCAGCGGGACAGGGAAGCACCATACGCAGTATTTT
CSGTGKHHTQYF
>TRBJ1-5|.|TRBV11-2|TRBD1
TGTGCCAGCAGCTTGCCTGGTCGGGACAGGTACAATCAGCCCCAGCATTTT
CASSLPGRDRYNQPQHF
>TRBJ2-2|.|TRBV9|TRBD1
TGTGCCAGCAGCCCGGGACAGGAGGGCACCGGGGAGCTGTTTTTT
CASSPGQEGTGELFF
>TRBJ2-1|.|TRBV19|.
TGTGCCAGTAGTAAATTCCGGGTCGGGGGCAATGAGCAGTTCTTC
CASSKFRVGGNEQFF
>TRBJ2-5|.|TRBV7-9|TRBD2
TGTGCCAGCAGACTAGCGGGAGTGGAGACCCAGTACTTC
CASRLAGVETQYF
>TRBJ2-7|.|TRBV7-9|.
TGTGCCAGCAGCTTAATTAGGGGGGGAGCCTACGAGCAGTACTTC
CASSLIRGGAYEQYF
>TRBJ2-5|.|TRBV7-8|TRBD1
TGTGCCAGCAGCTCTCGGACAGGGATGAGCGGAGAGACCCAGTACTTC
CASSSRTGMSGETQYF
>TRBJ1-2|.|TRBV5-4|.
TGTGCCAGCAGCGTAAACTACACCTTC
CASSVNYTF
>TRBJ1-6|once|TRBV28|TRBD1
TGTGCCAGCTGTCCCGGGGACAGCTCACCCCTCCACTTT
CASCPGDSSPLHF
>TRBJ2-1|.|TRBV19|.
TGTGCCAGTAGTATAAGGCGGCCTAGCGCGAGGGATGAGCAGTTCTTC
CASSIRRPSARDEQFF
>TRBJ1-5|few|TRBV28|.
TGTGCCAGCAGTTCTACCCCACAGGGCTTCCTTAGCAATCAGCCCCAGCATTTT
CASSSTPQGFLSNQPQHF